This entry features one TCR beta chain sequence. The sample originates from a study of T cell responses to AZD1222 COVID-19 vaccine. Sequencing used immunoSEQ multiplex PCR; TCRdb keeps in-frame clones, though not all of them. The sample yields 150,000 to 200,000 clones, around 88% seen once. The source material was peripheral blood, sampled 28 days after the second AZD1222 dose. The source of this sequence is an adult who received the AZD1222 COVID-19 vaccine.

CDR3 region: CASSLGTTNTEAFF. The CDR3 bases are TGTGCCAGCAGCTTAGGGACGACGAACACTGAAGCTTTCTTT. The chain combines TRBV7-6 with TRBJ1-1; the D is unclear. CDR3 size: 14 residues. CDR1 and CDR2 from the germline V gene are SGHVS and FNYEAQ. Trimming removed 1 base at V and 1 base at J, with 7 bases between.